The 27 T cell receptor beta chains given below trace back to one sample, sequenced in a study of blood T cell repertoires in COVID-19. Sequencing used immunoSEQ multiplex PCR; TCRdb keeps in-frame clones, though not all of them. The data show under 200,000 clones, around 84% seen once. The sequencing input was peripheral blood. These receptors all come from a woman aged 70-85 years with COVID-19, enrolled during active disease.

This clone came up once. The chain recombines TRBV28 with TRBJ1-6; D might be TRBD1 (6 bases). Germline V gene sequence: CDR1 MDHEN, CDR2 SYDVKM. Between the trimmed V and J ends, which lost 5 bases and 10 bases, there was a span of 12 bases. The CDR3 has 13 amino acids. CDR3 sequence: CASSLQQGSPLHF. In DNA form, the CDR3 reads TGTGCCAGCAGTCTCCAACAGGGATCACCCCTCCACTTT.

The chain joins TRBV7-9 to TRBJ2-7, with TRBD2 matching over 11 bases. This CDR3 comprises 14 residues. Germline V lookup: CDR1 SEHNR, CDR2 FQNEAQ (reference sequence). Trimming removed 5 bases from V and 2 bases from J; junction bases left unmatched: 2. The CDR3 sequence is CASSTSGSPYEQYF. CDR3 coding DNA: TGTGCCAGCAGCACTAGCGGGAGTCCCTACGAGCAGTACTTC.

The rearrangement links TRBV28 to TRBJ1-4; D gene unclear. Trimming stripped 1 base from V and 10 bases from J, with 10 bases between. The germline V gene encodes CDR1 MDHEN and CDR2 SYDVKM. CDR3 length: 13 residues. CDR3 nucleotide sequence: TGTGCCAGCAGTTTATACGGGAGAGGAAAACTGTTTTTT. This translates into CASSLYGRGKLFF.

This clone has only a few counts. CDR3 nucleotides: TGTGCCAGCCAAAGAGTCAAAAACATTCAGTACTTC. Protein sequence: CASQRVKNIQYF. The rearrangement uses TRBV12-3 or TRBV12-4 and TRBJ2-4; D remains unclear. This CDR3 region has 12 residues. Trimming took 8 bases from V and 3 from J, leaving 8 bases between them.

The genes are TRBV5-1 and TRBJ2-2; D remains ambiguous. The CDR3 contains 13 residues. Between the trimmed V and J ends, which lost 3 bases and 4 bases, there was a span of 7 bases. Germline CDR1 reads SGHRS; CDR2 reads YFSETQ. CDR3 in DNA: TGCGCCAGCAGCTCGACAATCACCGGGGAGCTGTTTTTT. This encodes CASSSTITGELFF.

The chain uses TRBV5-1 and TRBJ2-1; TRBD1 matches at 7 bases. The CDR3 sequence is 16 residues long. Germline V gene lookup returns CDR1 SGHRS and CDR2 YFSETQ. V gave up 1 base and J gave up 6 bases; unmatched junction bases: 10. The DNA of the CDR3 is TGCGCCAGCAGCTTGCCCAGGTGGGACAGTCGCAATGAGCAGTTCTTC. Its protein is CASSLPRWDSRNEQFF. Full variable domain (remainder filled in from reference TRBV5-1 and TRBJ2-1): KAGVTQTPRYLIKTRGQQVTLSCSPISGHRSVSWYQQTPGQGLQFLFEYFSETQRNKGNFPGRFSGRQFSNSRSEMNVSTLELGDSALYLCASSLPRWDSRNEQFFGPGTRLTVL.

The CDR3 coding sequence is TGTGCCAGTAGTGCCAGACTAGCATCAGGCACCGGGGAGCTGTTTTTT. It specifies CASSARLASGTGELFF. The rearrangement joins TRBV19 to TRBJ2-2, with TRBD2 matching over 7 bases. This CDR3 is built from 16 residues. Germline V gene sequence: CDR1 LNHDA, CDR2 SQIVND (reference sequence). V gave up 5 bases and J gave up 4 bases; unmatched junction bases: 10.

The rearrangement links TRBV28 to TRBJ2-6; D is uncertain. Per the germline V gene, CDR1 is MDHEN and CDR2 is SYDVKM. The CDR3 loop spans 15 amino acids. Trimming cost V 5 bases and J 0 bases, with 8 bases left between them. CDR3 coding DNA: TGTGCCAGCAGTATCTCGGGCTCTGGGGCCAACGTCCTGACTTTC. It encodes CASSISGSGANVLTF.

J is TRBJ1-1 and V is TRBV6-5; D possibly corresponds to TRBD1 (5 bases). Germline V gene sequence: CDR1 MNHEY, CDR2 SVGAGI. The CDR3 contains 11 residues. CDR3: CGSDKNTEAFF. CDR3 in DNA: TGTGGATCGGACAAGAACACTGAAGCTTTCTTT.

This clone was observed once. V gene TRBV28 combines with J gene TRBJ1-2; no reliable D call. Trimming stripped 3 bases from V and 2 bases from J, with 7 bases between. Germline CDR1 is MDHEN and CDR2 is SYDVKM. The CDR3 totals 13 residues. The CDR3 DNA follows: TGTGCCAGCAGTTTCAACAGCAACTATGGCTACACCTTC. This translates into CASSFNSNYGYTF.

The CDR3, as DNA: TGTGCCAGCATGACAGGGGGCGAGCAGTACGTC. It translates to CASMTGGEQYV. The V and J genes are TRBV2 and TRBJ2-7, with 9 bases that match TRBD1. V lost 7 bases, J lost 6 bases, and 1 base stayed unmatched. Germline CDR1 and CDR2: SNHLY and FYNNEI. The CDR3 has 11 amino acids.

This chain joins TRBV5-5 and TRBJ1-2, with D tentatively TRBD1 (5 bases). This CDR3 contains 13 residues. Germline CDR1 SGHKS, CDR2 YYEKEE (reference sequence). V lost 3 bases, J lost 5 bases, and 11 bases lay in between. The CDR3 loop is CASSSQELYGYTF. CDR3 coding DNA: TGTGCCAGCAGCTCACAGGAGTTATATGGCTACACCTTC.

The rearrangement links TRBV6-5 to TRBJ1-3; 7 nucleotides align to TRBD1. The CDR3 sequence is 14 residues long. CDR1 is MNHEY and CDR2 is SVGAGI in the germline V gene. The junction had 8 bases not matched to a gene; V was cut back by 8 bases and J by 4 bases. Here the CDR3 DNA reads TGTGCCAGCGTAGCGACAGGGACAGGAAACACCATATATTTT. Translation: CASVATGTGNTIYF.

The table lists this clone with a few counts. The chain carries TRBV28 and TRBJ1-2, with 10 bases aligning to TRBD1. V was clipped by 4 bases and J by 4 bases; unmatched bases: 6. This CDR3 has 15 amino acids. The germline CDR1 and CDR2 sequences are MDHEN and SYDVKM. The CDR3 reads CASSSRTGGFYGYTF. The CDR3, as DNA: TGTGCCAGCAGTTCCCGGACAGGGGGATTCTATGGCTACACCTTC.

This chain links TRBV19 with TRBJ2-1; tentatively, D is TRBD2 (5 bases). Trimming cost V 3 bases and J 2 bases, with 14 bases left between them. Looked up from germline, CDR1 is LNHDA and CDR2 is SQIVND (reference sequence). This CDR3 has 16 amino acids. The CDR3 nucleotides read TGTGCCAGTAGTATCAGGAGGAGTAGCACCTACAATGAGCAGTTCTTC. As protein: CASSIRRSSTYNEQFF.

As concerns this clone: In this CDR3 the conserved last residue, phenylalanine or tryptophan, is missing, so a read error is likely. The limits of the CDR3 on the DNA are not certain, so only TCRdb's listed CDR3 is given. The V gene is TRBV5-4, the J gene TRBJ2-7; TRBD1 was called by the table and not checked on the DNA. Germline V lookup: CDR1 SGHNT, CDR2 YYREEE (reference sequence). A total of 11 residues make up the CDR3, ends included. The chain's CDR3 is CASSLVRDILS.

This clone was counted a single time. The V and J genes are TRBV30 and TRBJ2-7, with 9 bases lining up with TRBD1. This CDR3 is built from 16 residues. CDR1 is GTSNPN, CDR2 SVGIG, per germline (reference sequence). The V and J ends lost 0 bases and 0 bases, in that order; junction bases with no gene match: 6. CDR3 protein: CAWSVWGTGSSYEQYF. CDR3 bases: TGTGCCTGGAGTGTTTGGGGGACAGGGAGCTCCTACGAGCAGTACTTC.

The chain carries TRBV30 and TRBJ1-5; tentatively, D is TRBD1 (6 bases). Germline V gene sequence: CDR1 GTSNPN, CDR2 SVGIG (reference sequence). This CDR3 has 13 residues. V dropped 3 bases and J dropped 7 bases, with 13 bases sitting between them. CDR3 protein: CAWSPQGNQPQHF. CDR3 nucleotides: TGTGCCTGGAGCCCACAGGGTAACCAGCCCCAGCATTTT.

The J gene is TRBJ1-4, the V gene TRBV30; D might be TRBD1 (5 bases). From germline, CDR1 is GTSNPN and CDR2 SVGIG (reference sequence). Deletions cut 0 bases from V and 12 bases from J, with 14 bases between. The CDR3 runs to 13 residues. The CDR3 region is CAWSVGYSTELFF. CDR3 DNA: TGTGCCTGGAGTGTTGGGTATTCGACAGAACTGTTTTTT. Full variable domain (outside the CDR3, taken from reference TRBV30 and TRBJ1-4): SQTIHQWPATLVQPVGSPLSLECTVEGTSNPNLYWYRQAAGRGLQLLFYSVGIGQISSEVPQNLSASRPQDRQFILSSKKLLLSDSGFYLCAWSVGYSTELFFGSGTQLSVL.

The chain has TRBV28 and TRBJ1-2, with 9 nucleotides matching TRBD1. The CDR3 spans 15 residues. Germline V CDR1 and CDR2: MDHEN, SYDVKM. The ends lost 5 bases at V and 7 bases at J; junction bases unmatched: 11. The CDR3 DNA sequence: TGTGCCAGCAGTCCTCCGGGACAGGGTTTGGGTGGCTACACCTTC. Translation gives CASSPPGQGLGGYTF.

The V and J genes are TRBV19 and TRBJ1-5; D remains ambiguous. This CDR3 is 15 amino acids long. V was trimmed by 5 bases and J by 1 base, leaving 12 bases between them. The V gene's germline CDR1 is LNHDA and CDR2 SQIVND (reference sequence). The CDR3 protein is CASSPVAGSNQPQHF. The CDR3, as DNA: TGTGCCAGTAGTCCGGTCGCGGGGAGCAATCAGCCCCAGCATTTT.

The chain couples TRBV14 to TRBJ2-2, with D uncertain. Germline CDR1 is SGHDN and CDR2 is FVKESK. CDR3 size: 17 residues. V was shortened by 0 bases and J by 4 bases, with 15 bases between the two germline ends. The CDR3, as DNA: TGTGCCAGCAGCCAAGATAAAGCACTCCCGGGCACCGGGGAGCTGTTTTTT. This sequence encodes CASSQDKALPGTGELFF.

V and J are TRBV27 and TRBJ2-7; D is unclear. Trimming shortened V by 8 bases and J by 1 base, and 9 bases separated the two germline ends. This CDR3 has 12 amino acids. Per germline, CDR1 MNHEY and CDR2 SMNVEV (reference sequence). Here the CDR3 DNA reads TGTGCCAGCCTGCTATCTTCCTACGAGCAGTACTTC. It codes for CASLLSSYEQYF.

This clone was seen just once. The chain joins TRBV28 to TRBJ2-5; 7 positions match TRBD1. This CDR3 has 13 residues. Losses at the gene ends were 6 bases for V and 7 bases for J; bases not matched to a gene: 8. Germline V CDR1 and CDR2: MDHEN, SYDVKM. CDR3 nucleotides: TGTGCCAGCAGACGACAGGGTCCGGGGACCCAGTACTTC. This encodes CASRRQGPGTQYF. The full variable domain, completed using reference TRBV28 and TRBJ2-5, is DVKVTQSSRYLVKRTGEKVFLECVQDMDHENMFWYRQDPGLGLRLIYFSYDVKMKEKGDIPEGYSVSREKKERFSLILESASTNQTSMYLCASRRQGPGTQYFGPGTRLLVL.

The DNA for the CDR3 is TGCGCCAGCAGCCTCACAGGGGATCTCGGGGAGCTGTTTTTT. As protein: CASSLTGDLGELFF. This chain uses TRBV4-1 with TRBJ2-2, with 7 bases aligning to TRBD1. CDR3 size: 14 residues. Germline lookup yields CDR1 MGHRA and CDR2 YSYEKL. Trimming at V came to 4 bases and at J to 7 bases, leaving 6 bases not matched to a gene.

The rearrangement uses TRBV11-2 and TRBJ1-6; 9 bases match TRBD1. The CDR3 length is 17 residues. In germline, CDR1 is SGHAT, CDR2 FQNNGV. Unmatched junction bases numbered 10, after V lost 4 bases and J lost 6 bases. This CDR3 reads CASSSFRGTGFNSPLHF. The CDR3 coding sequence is TGTGCCAGCAGCTCATTTAGGGGGACAGGGTTTAATTCACCCCTCCACTTT.

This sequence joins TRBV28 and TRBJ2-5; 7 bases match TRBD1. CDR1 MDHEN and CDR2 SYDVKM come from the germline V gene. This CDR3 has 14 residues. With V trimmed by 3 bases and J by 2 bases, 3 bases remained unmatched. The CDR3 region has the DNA TGTGCCAGCAGTTTGACAGGGCGGCAAGAGACCCAGTACTTC. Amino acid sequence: CASSLTGRQETQYF.